Given below is one T cell receptor beta chain in context. Its antigen is undetermined. As part of sample collection, lesional scalp punch biopsies and peripheral blood were taken from alopecia areata patients. The data originate from a study of CD8+ T cells in alopecia areata. Germline V CDR1 and CDR2: SGHTA, FQGNSA. The ends lost 5 bases at V and 6 bases at J; junction bases unmatched: 12. The CDR3 has 16 amino acids. Study results and caveats: Sequencing of scalp tissue also captures the resident alphabeta T cells of normal skin.

Sequencing relied on a cDNA template that was reverse transcribed from extracted RNA. Clones were sequenced by immunoSEQ multiplex PCR, and TCRdb holds only the in-frame ones, with some missing. The sample comprises 25,000 to 40,000 clones, about 74% of which are singletons, and under 20% rests with the top ten. V gene TRBV7-2 combines with J gene TRBJ2-1; 8 positions match TRBD1. The origin of this receptor is a human donor with alopecia areata. Source material: NKG2D-low CD8+ T cells sorted from blood. Here the CDR3 DNA reads TGTGCCAGCAGCAAACATCCAGGGGGCGCTGGCAATGAGCAGTTCTTC. Residues: CASSKHPGGAGNEQFF.